This T cell receptor (beta chain) was documented in a study of T cells expressing NK-cell markers. Study information: Sorted CD3+CD56-NKG2C+, CD3+CD56+NKG2C+ and CD3+CD56+NKG2C- T cells supplied the TCR beta repertoires. Most of the eight sequenced donors tested HCMV-seropositive; one tested seronegative.

Study-level results: Expanded clones of NKG2C+ T cells had an unclear HCMV specificity. These clonotypes also led the CD3+CD56-NKG2C+ fraction in a handful of donors.

CDR1 and CDR2 from the germline V gene are SGHTA and FQGNSA. This CDR3 spans 16 amino acids. From its re-call of the 5' RACE reads, TCRdb lists each CDR3 protein once, without DNA. In total, the table holds about 370,000 distinct CDR3 sequences. Of note for this clonotype: Its matching antigen is unknown.

This TCR derives from a woman aged 45 to 65 in good health. The chain combines TRBV7-2 with TRBJ2-7; TCRdb's D gene call, TRBD1, goes unchecked for lack of DNA. The sequenced material came from blood T cells: a sorted CD56 or NKG2C T cell subset, CD4+ or CD8+ T cells, or bulk PBMC T cells (not recorded which). Here the CDR3 reads CASSRRTGSLVYEQYF.